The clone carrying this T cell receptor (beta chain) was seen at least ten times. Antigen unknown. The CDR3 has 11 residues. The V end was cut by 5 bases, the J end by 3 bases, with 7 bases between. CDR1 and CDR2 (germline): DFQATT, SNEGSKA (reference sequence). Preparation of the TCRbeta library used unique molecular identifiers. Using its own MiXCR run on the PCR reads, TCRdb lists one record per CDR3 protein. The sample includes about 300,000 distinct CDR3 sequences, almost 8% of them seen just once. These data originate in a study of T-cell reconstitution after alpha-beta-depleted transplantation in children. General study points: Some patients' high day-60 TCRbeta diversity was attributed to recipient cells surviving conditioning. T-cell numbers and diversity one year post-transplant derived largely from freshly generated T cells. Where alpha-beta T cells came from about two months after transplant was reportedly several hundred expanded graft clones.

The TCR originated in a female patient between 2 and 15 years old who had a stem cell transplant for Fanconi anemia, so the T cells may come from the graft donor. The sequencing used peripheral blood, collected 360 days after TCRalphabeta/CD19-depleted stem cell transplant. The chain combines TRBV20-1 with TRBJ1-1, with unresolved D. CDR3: CSAPYHTEAFF. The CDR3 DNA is TGCAGTGCTCCCTATCACACTGAAGCTTTCTTT.